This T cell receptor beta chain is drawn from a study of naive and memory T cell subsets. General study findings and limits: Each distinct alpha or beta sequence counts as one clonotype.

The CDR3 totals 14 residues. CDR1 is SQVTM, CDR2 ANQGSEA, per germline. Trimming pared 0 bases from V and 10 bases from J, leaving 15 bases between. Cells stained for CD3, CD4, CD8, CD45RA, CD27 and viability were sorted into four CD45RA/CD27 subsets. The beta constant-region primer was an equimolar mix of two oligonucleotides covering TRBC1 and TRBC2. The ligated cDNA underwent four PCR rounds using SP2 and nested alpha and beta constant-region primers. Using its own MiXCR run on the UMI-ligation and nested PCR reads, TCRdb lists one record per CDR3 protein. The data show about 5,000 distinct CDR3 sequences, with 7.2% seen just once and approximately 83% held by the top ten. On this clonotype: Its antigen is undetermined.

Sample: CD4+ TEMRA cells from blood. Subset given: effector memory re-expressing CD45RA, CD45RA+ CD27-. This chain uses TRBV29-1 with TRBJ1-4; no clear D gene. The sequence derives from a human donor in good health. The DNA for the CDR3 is TGCAGCGTTGAAGATACTGGGATACTGGGAAAACTGTTTTTT. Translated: CSVEDTGILGKLFF. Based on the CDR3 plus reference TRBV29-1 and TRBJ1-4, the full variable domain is SAVISQKPSRDICQRGTSLTIQCQVDSQVTMMFWYRQQPGQSLTLIATANQGSEATYESGFVIDKFPISRPNLTFSTLTVSNMSPEDSSIYLCSVEDTGILGKLFFGSGTQLSVL.